This TCR beta chain derives from a study of CD8 T cells in ankylosing spondylitis. This clonotype was seen repeatedly, ten times or more. Antigen: not known. Trimming took off 4 bases at V and 3 bases at J, with 9 bases between the two ends. This CDR3 has 13 residues. Germline V lookup: CDR1 SGHRS, CDR2 YFSETQ. Overall study results and limits: Significantly higher representation of disease-linked clones was reported for matched ankylosing spondylitis synovial fluid.

By quantitative 5'-RACE with molecular barcodes, the TCR beta libraries were made. Each CDR3 protein is one row after TCRdb ran MiXCR on the 5' RACE reads. The table has 150,000 to 200,000 distinct CDR3 sequences, 15% to 20% seen once. This TCR derives from a male donor under 30 with ankylosing spondylitis or in good health (not recorded which). Material: blood, either unsorted or a sorted T cell fraction (not recorded which). The rearrangement joins TRBV5-1 to TRBJ2-3; D is possibly TRBD1 (6 bases). The CDR3 is CASSQGWTDTQYF. CDR3 nucleotides: TGCGCCAGCAGCCAGGGGTGGACAGATACGCAGTATTTT.